The clone carrying this TCR beta chain was seen a handful of times. Its antigen is not known. A sample-barcoded 5' primer and a J-beta primer mix were used in a second PCR of roughly 7 to 11 cycles. In TCRdb, the 5' RACE reads were re-called with MiXCR into one record per CDR3 protein. The table lists hundreds of thousands of distinct CDR3 sequences, 36% of them singletons, with roughly 13% in the top ten. The entry originates in a study of blood T cells in healthy people across ages. Trimming left V 3 bases short and J 5 bases short, with 10 bases between. This CDR3 is 13 amino acids long. Study-wide results and caveats: With age, beta diversity per million T cells declined roughly linearly, significantly by roughly 40. Naive T cell percentage strongly correlated with TCR beta diversity.

The rearrangement links TRBV12-3 or TRBV12-4 to TRBJ1-1; tentative D call: TRBD1 (6 bases). The origin of this receptor is a man aged 18 to 30 in good health. The specimen was blood. As DNA, the CDR3 is TGTGCCAGCAGTTTTGCTCAGGGGACTGAAGCTTTCTTT. Residues: CASSFAQGTEAFF.